These T cell receptor beta chains were read from a single sample in a study of cytomegalovirus exposure and HLA in healthy donors. The method was immunoSEQ multiplex PCR; TCRdb's version includes in-frame clones alone and lacks a portion of them. The sample totals approximately 190,000 clones. The sequenced sample consisted of PBMCs. These receptors were collected from a boy aged 5-17 years in good health and CMV-seronegative. Each CDR3 is given with its conserved first and last residue. D genes are given only for firm matches.

d_call,j_call,v_call,cdr3_nt,cdr3_aa
TRBD1,TRBJ2-5,TRBV5-5,TGTGCCAGCAGCTTTGGGACAGCTTCCCAAGAGACCCAGTACTTC,CASSFGTASQETQYF
.,TRBJ1-6,TRBV4-1,TGCGCCAGCAGCCAAGATGGAGGAGGTCAGCCGCTAAATTCACCCCTCCACTTT,CASSQDGGGQPLNSPLHF
TRBD2,TRBJ2-7,TRBV5-4,TGTGCCAGCAGCCAAGCGGGGGGAAATTACGAGCAGTACTTC,CASSQAGGNYEQYF
.,TRBJ2-1,TRBV6-1,TGTGCCAGCTCGTGGGACTCTTTCAATGAGCAGTTCTTC,CASSWDSFNEQFF
TRBD1,TRBJ2-3,TRBV5-5,TGTGCCAGCAGCTTGGTGGGACAGGGGTTCTCAGATACGCAGTATTTT,CASSLVGQGFSDTQYF
TRBD1,TRBJ1-5,TRBV29-1,TGCAGCGCCGGGACAGGGGGCAATCAGCCCCAGCATTTT,CSAGTGGNQPQHF
.,TRBJ2-6,TRBV28,TGTGCCAGCAGTACCACGGTCAGGGGGAGGTACTCTGGGGCCAACGTCCTGACTTTC,CASSTTVRGRYSGANVLTF
TRBD2,TRBJ2-7,TRBV7-9,TGTGCCAGCGGTGATGCCGATCTAGCGGGGACAATCTACGAGCAGTACTTC,CASGDADLAGTIYEQYF
.,TRBJ1-2,TRBV6-5,TGTGCCAGCTCGAAAGTCCTGAGCGAATTTTCAGGCTACACCTTC,CASSKVLSEFSGYTF
.,TRBJ1-2,TRBV29-1,TGCAGCGTTTCAGGGGCTGGCGGCTACACCTTC,CSVSGAGGYTF
TRBD2,TRBJ2-1,TRBV29-1,TGCAGCGTTCCATATTCAGCGGGGGCAATCTACAATGAGCAGTTCTTC,CSVPYSAGAIYNEQFF
.,TRBJ1-5,TRBV28,TGTGCCAGCACTAACCCCGGGGGGAGACAGCCCCAGCATTTT,CASTNPGGRQPQHF
TRBD1,TRBJ2-5,TRBV4-2,TGTGCCAGCAGCCAAGAACCGGGACAGGAGACCCAGTACTTC,CASSQEPGQETQYF
TRBD1,TRBJ2-7,TRBV13,TGTGCCAGCAGCAATAACGAGGGACAGGGATTGGCCTACGAGCAGTACTTC,CASSNNEGQGLAYEQYF
.,TRBJ1-5,TRBV28,TGTGCCAGCAGTCGACCAGGGGAACAGCCCCAGCATTTT,CASSRPGEQPQHF
.,TRBJ1-1,TRBV5-4,TGTGCCAGCACCCGGGCCCCAGCAACAGGATCCACTGAAGCTTTCTTT,CASTRAPATGSTEAFF
.,TRBJ2-1,TRBV10-1,TGCGCCAGCAGTGAGTTGGGCACGGATGAGCAGTTCTTC,CASSELGTDEQFF
TRBD2,TRBJ2-2,TRBV4-1,TGCGCCAGCAGCCAAGGGACTAGCGGGGGGGTACTGAGGGCGAACACCGGGGAGCTGTTTTTT,CASSQGTSGGVLRANTGELFF
TRBD2,TRBJ2-7,TRBV7-2,TGTGCCAGCAGCTTGGAGGACGGGGGGGCCTTTCACGAGCAGTACTTC,CASSLEDGGAFHEQYF
.,TRBJ1-1,TRBV20-1,TGCAGTGTCCGAGTCCTTGGAGCTTTCTTT,CSVRVLGAFF
.,TRBJ1-6,TRBV7-6,TGTGCCAGCAGCTTAGAGCTAAGCTCCTATAATTCACCCCTCCACTTT,CASSLELSSYNSPLHF
TRBD1,TRBJ2-5,TRBV9,TGTGCCAGCAGCGAGGGACAGGGGGTTCAAGAGACCCAGTACTTC,CASSEGQGVQETQYF
TRBD1,TRBJ1-2,TRBV9,TGTGCCAGCAGGGGACAGGGAGGCTATGGCTACACCTTC,CASRGQGGYGYTF
.,TRBJ2-2,TRBV6-5,TGTGCCAGCAGTTCCGAGCCGTGGGGGGAGCTGTTTTTT,CASSSEPWGELFF
.,TRBJ1-1,TRBV28,TGTGCCAGCACCTATTACTTGGGATTTCGTGGAGGAACATCTAACGCTGAAGCTTTCTTT,CASTYYLGFRGGTSNAEAFF
.,TRBJ1-2,TRBV18,TGTGCCAGCTCACCATACCACCCCCCTCGTAGTAGCGCCGGGGATCGCTACACCTTC,CASSPYHPPRSSAGDRYTF
TRBD1,TRBJ2-3,TRBV14,TGTGCCAGCAGCCCTTTTTGGACAGGGGGCACAGATACGCAGTATTTT,CASSPFWTGGTDTQYF
.,TRBJ1-2,TRBV4-3,TGCGCCAGCAGCCAAAGGGCCGCGGACAGTGCGAACTATGGCTACACCTTC,CASSQRAADSANYGYTF
.,TRBJ2-1,TRBV11-2,TGTGCCAGCAGCCCGGGCCCTAGCAACAATGAGCAGTTCTTC,CASSPGPSNNEQFF
TRBD1,TRBJ1-4,TRBV25-1,TGTGCCAGCAGTCAGACAGGGGATGAAAAACTGTTTTTT,CASSQTGDEKLFF
.,TRBJ1-6,TRBV19,TGTGCCAGTAGTAAGGGGTCAGGGCAGACACCCCTCCACTTT,CASSKGSGQTPLHF
.,TRBJ1-1,TRBV19,TGTGCCAGTAGTACCCGAAGGTTCCGTGTGGGGGGCACTGAAGCTTTCTTT,CASSTRRFRVGGTEAFF
.,TRBJ1-1,TRBV2,TGTGCCACCGGACTTACGAACACTGAAGCTTTCTTT,CATGLTNTEAFF
.,TRBJ1-1,TRBV13,TGTGCCAGCAGAAGACAGATTGAAGCTTTCTTT,CASRRQIEAFF
TRBD1,TRBJ1-6,TRBV30,TGTGCCTGGAGTGGACAGGGAAGGTCACCCCTCCACTTT,CAWSGQGRSPLHF
.,TRBJ1-2,TRBV7-6,TGTGCCAGCAGCTTAAGGGCGGGCTATGGCTACACCTTC,CASSLRAGYGYTF
.,TRBJ2-7,TRBV19,TGTGCCAGTGCCCCCGGACACATCTCCTACGAGCAGTACTTC,CASAPGHISYEQYF
TRBD1,TRBJ1-2,TRBV28,TGTGCCAGCAGCCCCGCAGGGGGCGGTGGCTACACCTTC,CASSPAGGGGYTF
.,TRBJ1-1,TRBV7-6,TGTGCCAGCAGAGAAGTGCGGGGGAGGACCACTGAAGCTTTCTTT,CASREVRGRTTEAFF
TRBD2,TRBJ2-7,TRBV25-1,TGTGCCAGCAGTCGGGGGGGGAGTTCCTACGAGCAGTACTTC,CASSRGGSSYEQYF
TRBD2,TRBJ2-1,TRBV5-1,TGCGCCAGCAGCGACGCGTTGGTAGCGGGGCCAAGCTCCTACAATGAGCAGTTCTTC,CASSDALVAGPSSYNEQFF